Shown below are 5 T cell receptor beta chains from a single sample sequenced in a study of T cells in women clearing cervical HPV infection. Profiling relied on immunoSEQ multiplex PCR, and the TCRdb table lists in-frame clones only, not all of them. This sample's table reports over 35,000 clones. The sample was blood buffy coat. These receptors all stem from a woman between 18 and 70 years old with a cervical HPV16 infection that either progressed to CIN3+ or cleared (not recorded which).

The CDR3 bases that were read are TGCGCCAGCAGCTTACATCCCGGGGGGAGCGGGGGAGATACG. Its translation is CASSLHPGGSGGDT. The entire CDR3 protein is CASSLHPGGSGGDTQYF. The chain is built from TRBV5-1 and TRBJ2-3, with 8 bases matching TRBD2. The CDR3 end falls 3 residues outside the read, so it is completed with the germline J gene. Germline V gives CDR1 SGHRS, CDR2 YFSETQ. This CDR3 is built from 17 residues. With V trimmed by 2 bases and J by 5 bases, 13 bases remained unmatched.

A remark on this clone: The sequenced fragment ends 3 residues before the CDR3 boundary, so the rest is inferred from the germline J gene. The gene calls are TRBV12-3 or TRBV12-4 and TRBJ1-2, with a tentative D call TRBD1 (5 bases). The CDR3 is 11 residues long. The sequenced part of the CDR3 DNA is TGTGCCAGCAGTCCGCAGGGAGTC. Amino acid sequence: CASSPQGV. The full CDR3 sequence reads CASSPQGVYTF.

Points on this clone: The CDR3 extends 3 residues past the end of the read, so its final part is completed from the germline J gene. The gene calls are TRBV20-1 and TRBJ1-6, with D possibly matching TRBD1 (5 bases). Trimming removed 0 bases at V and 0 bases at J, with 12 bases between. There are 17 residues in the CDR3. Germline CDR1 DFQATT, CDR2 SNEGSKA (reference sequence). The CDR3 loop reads CSARDLRESSYNSPLHF. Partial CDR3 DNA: TGCAGTGCTAGAGACCTCAGGGAGAGCTCCTATAATTCACCC.

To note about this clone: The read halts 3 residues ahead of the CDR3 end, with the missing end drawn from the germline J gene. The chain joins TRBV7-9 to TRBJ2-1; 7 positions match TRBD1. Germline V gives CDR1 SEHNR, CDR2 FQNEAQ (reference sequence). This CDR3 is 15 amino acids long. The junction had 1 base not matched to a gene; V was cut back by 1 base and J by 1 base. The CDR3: CASSLDRGSYNEQFF. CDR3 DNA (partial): TGTGCCAGCAGCTTAGACAGGGGATCCTACAATGAG.

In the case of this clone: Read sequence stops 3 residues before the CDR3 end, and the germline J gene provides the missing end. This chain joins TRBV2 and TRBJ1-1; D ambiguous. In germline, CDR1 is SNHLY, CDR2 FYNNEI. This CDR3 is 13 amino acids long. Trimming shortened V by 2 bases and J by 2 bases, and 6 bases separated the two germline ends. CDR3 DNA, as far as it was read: TGTGCCAGCAGTGAACAGGCCAACACTGAA. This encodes CASSEQANTE. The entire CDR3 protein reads CASSEQANTEAFF.